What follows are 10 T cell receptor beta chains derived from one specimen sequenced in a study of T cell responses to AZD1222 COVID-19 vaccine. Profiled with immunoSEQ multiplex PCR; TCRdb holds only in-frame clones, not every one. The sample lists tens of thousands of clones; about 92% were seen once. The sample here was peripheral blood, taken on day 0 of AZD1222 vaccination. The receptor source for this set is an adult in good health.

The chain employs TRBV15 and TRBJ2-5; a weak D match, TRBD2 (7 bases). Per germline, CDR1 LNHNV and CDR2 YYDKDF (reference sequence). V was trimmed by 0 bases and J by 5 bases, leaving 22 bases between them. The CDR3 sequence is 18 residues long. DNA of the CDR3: TGTGCCACCAGCAGAGATCTGGTGGCGGGGGCGTACGGTGAGACCCAGTACTTC. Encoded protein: CATSRDLVAGAYGETQYF.

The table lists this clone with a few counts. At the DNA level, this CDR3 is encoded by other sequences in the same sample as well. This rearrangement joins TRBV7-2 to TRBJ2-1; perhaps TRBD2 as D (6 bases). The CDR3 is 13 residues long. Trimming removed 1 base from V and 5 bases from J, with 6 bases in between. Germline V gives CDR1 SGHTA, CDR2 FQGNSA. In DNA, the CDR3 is TGTGCCAGCAGCTTAGGGACTAACAATGAGCAGTTCTTC. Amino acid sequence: CASSLGTNNEQFF. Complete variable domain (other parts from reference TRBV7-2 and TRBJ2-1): GAGVSQSPSNKVTEKGKDVELRCDPISGHTALYWYRQSLGQGLEFLIYFQGNSAPDKSGLPSDRFSAERTGGSVSTLTIQRTQQEDSAVYLCASSLGTNNEQFFGPGTRLTVL.

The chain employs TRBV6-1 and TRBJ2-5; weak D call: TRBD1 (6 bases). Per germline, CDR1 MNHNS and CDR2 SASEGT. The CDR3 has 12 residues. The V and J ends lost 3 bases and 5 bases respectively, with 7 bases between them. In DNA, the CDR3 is TGTGCCAGCAGTGATAGGGGGGAGACCCAGTACTTC. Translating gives CASSDRGETQYF.

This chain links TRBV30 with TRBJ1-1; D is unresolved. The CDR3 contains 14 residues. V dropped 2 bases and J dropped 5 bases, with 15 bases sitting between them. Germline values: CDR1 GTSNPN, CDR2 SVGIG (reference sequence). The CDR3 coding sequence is TGTGCCTGGAGTAAAGGGTATTCGAGTACTGAAGCTTTCTTT. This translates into CAWSKGYSSTEAFF.

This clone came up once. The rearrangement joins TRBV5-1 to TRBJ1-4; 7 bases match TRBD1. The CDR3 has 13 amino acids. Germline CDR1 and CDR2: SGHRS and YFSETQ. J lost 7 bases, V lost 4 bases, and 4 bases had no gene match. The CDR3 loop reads CASSQQGSEKLFF. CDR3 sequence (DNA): TGCGCCAGCAGCCAACAGGGGAGTGAAAAACTGTTTTTT.

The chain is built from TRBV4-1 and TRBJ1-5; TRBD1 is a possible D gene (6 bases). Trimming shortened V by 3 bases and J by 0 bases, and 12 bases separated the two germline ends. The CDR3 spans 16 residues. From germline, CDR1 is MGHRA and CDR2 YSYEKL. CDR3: CASSQGAGDSNQPQHF. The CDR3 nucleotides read TGCGCCAGCAGCCAGGGGGCAGGGGATAGCAATCAGCCCCAGCATTTT.

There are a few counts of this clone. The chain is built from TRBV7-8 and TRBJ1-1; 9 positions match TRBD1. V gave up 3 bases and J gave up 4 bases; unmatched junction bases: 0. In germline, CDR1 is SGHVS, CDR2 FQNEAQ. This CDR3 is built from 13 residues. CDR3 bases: TGTGCCAGCAGCTTGACAGGGGGCACTGAAGCTTTCTTT. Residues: CASSLTGGTEAFF.

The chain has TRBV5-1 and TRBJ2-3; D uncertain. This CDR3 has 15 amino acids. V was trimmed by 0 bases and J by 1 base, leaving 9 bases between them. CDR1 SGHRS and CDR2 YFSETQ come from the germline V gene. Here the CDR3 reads CASSLEDSRTDTQYF. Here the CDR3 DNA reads TGCGCCAGCAGCTTGGAAGACTCCCGCACAGATACGCAGTATTTT.

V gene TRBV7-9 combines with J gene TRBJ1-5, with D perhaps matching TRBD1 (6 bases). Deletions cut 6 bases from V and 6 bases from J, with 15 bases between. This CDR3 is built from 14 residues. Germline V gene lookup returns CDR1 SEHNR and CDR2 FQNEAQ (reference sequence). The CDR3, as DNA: TGTGCCAGCAGTCAACAGGGCTGGGGTCAGCCCCAGCATTTT. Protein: CASSQQGWGQPQHF.

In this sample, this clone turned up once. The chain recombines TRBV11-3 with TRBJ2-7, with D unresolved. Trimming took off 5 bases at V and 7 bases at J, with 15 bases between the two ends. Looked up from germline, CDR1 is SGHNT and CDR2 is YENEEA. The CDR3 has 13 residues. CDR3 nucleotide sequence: TGTGCCAGCAGCCCTACCCAGGACGGGGAGCAGTACTTC. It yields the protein CASSPTQDGEQYF.